A single sample is the source of the 3 T cell receptor beta chains below, sequenced in a study of cytomegalovirus exposure and HLA in healthy donors. PCR involved 60 Vbeta and 13 Jbeta primers. Here immunoSEQ multiplex PCR was the method, and the copy in TCRdb shows in-frame clones only, minus some. The table has approximately 130,000 clones, 60% to 85% seen once. Sequencing input: PBMCs. The receptors derive from a woman aged 40 to 50 in good health and CMV-seronegative.

The chain couples TRBV6-4 to TRBJ2-1, with TRBD2 matching over 9 bases. The CDR3 sequence is 16 residues long. The trim removed 2 bases at V and 6 bases at J, leaving 8 bases unmatched. CDR1 is MRHNA, CDR2 SNTAGT, per germline. The CDR3, as DNA: TGTGCCAGCAGTGACCTTTATAGCGGGAGCGGCAATGAGCAGTTCTTC. It is translated as CASSDLYSGSGNEQFF.

This clone was detected only once. This chain joins TRBV27 and TRBJ2-3, with D possibly matching TRBD2 (5 bases). Germline values: CDR1 MNHEY, CDR2 SMNVEV (reference sequence). The CDR3 consists of 14 residues. V lost 6 bases to trimming and J lost 0 bases, with 10 bases between them. This CDR3 is CASRTGSSTDTQYF. The CDR3 region has the DNA TGTGCCAGCAGAACGGGGAGTAGCACAGATACGCAGTATTTT.

With regard to this clone: At one end the junction does not follow the germline gene, possibly because of a read error. This chain connects TRBV7-6 to TRBJ2-1; unclear D gene. This CDR3 has 12 residues. Germline CDR1 is SGHVS and CDR2 is FNYEAQ. CDR3 in DNA: TGTGCCGGCAGCTCCCTCCAGAATGAGCAGTTCTTC. Protein product: CAGSSLQNEQFF. Variable domain in full (rest from reference TRBV7-6 and TRBJ2-1): GAGVSQSPRYKVTKRGQDVALRCDPISGHVSLYWYRQALGQGPEFLTYFNYEAQQDKSGLPNDRFSAERPEGSISTLTIQRTEQRDSAMYRCAGSSLQNEQFFGPGTRLTVL.